This T cell receptor beta chain was sequenced for a study of blood T cell repertoires in COVID-19 (dated by TCRdb to 2020 to 2021). With respect to the entire study: Samples from collaborators originated in the United States, Italy and Spain and spanned both the acute and convalescent phases of COVID-19. The repertoires were made available in a free public database intended to serve as a resource for research on the immune response to SARS-CoV-2. Deeply sampled blood TCRbeta repertoires from subjects exposed to, actively infected with, or recovered from COVID-19 were included in the dataset. The sample metadata nearly always contained a de-identified subject ID, COVID-19 status, age in years and sex. Where available, HLA class I and class II types were taken from metadata supplied by the sample provider and were not determined by assay-based typing. Samples were obtained from the ongoing ImmuneRACE study (first 160 participants) and from 1,200 or so subjects provided by 6 global collaborators. The material from the prospective study consisted of cDNA or gDNA derived from T cells, B-cell-depleted T cells, or PBMCs.

About this clone: Its antigen is currently not known. No base-level quality is on record; no much larger clone is a single base apart.

Collaborating institutions collected whole blood in K2EDTA tubes following their own protocols. For TCRbeta analysis, collaborator samples were shipped as frozen whole blood, as isolated PBMCs, or as DNA extracted from either sample type. The immunoSEQ Assay, a bias-controlled multiplex PCR, was used to amplify TCRbeta CDR3 regions from genomic DNA. The source study handled its data this way. The number of nucleated cells in each sample was estimated by amplification of reference gene primers within the assay. To quantify the absolute abundance of each unique TCRbeta CDR3 rearrangement, sequence reads were collapsed and filtered. Productive Simpson clonality was computed per sample as the square root of Simpson's diversity index over productive rearrangements. TCRdb re-hosts the immuneACCESS table, in-frame sequences only. Its copies lack some clones; in the studies checked, an unresolved V gene accounts for under half of them, and the cause for the rest is not known. The DNA was the basis for D and trimming; V, J and clone size are from that table. The sample contains about 93,000 clones, roughly 85% of them found a single time. The ten largest clones represent roughly 16% of the sample.

General conclusions and limits of the study: The amount of clinical and demographic metadata varied by source and participant and was provided uncurated.

Sample: peripheral blood. This receptor was taken from a human donor in a cohort sampled during active COVID-19.

Here the CDR3 is given as CASSPSLAGKETQYF. The nucleotide sequence is TGTGCCAGCTCACCATCCCTAGCGGGCAAAGAGACCCAGTACTTC. The chain links TRBV18 with TRBJ2-5, with 8 bases matching TRBD2. From the germline V gene, CDR1 is KGHSH and CDR2 is LQKENI. Trimming takes 2 bases off V and 3 bases off J; junction bases not matched to a gene: 5. From its cysteine to its phenylalanine, the CDR3 spans 15 amino acids. The CDR3 DNA has 45 bases and is translated from base 1.